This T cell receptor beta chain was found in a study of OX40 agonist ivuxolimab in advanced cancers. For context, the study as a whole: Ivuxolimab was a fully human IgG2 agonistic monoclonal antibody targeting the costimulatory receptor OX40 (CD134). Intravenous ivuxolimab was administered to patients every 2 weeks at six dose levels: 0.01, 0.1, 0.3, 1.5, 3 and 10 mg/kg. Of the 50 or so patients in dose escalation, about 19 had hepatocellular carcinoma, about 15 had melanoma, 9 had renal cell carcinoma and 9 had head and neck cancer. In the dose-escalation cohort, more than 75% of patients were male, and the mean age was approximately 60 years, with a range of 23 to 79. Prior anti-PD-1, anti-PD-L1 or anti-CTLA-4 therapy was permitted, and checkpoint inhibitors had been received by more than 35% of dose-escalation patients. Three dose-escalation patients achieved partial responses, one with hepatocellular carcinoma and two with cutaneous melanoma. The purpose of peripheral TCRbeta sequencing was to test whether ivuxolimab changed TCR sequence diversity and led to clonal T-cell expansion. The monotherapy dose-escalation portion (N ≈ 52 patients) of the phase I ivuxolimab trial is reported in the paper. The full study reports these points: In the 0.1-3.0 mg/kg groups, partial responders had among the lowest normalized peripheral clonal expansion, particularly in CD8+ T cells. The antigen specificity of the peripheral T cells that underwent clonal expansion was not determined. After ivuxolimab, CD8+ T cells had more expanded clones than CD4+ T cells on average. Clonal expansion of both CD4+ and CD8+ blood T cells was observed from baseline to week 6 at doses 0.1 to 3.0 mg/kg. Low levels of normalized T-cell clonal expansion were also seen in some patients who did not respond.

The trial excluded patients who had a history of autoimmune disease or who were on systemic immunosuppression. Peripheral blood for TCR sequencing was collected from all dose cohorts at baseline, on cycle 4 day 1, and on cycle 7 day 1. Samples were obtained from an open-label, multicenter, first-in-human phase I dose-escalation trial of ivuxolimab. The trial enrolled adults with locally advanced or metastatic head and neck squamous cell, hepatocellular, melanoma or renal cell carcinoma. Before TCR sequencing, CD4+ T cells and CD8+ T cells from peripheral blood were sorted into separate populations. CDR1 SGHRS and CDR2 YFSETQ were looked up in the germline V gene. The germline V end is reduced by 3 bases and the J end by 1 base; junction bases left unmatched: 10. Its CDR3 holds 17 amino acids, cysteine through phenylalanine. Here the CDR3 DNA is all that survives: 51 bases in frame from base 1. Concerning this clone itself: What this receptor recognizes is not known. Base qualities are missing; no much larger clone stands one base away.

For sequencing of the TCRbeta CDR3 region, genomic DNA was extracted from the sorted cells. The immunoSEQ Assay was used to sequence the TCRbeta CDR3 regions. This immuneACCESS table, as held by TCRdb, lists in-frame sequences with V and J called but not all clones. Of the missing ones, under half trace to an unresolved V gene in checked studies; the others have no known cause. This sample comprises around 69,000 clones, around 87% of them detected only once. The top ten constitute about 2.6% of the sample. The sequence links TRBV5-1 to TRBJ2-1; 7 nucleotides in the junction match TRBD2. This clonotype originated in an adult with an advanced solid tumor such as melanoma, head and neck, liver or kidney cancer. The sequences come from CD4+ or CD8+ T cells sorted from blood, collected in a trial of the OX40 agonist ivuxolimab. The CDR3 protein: CASSSVFQGGSYNEQFF. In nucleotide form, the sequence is TGCGCCAGCAGCTCCGTTTTTCAGGGAGGGTCCTACAATGAGCAGTTCTTC.